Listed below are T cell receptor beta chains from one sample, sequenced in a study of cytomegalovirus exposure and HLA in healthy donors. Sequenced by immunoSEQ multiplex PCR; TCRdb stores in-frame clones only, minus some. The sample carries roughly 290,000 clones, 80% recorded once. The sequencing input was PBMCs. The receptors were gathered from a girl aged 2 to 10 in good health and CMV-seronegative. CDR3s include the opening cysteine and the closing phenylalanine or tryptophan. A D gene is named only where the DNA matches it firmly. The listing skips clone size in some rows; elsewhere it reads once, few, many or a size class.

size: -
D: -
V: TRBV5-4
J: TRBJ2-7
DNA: TGTGCCAGCAACTTTACAGGCAAGGGGTACGAGCAGTACTTC
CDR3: CASNFTGKGYEQYF

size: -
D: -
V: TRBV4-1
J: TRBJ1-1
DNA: TGCGCCAGCAGCCAAGGGACGATTCGACAGCTAAACACTGAAGCTTTCTTT
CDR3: CASSQGTIRQLNTEAFF

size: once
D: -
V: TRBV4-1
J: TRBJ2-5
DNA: TGCGCCAGCAGCCAAGAAAAGAGGTCAGAGACCCAGTACTTC
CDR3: CASSQEKRSETQYF

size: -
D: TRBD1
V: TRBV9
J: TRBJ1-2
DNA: TGTGCCAGCAGCGTAGCCTCTCCCAATGGACAGGGAAACTATGGCTACACCTTC
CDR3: CASSVASPNGQGNYGYTF

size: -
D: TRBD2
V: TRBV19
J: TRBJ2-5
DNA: TGTGCCACTGACCCCCCCACTAGCGGGGTGGACGAGACCCAGTACTTC
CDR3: CATDPPTSGVDETQYF

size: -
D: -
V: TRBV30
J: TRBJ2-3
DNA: TGTGCCTGGAACTGGAAAGGCGGAGATACGCAGTATTTT
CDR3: CAWNWKGGDTQYF

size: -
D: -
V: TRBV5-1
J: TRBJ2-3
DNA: TGCGCCAGCAGCTTGGGGGCGGTGGACTACACAGATACGCAGTATTTT
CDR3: CASSLGAVDYTDTQYF

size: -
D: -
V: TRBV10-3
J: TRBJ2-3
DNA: TGTGCCATCAGCCCAGGATCCACAGATACGCAGTATTTT
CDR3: CAISPGSTDTQYF

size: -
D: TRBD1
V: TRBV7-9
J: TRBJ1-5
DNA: TGTGCCAGCAGCGCAGGGACAGCCAATCAGCCCCAGCATTTT
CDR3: CASSAGTANQPQHF

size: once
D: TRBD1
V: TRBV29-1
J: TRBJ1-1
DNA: TGCAGCGGTGGACAGGGGACTGAAGCTTTCTTT
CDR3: CSGGQGTEAFF

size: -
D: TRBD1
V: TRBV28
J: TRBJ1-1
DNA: TGTGCCAGCAGTAAACTGGGACAGGGGAACACTGAAGCTTTCTTT
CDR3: CASSKLGQGNTEAFF

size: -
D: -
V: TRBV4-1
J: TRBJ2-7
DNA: TGCGCCAGCAGCCGTCCCGGGGGATCCCCGGAGCAGTACTTC
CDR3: CASSRPGGSPEQYF

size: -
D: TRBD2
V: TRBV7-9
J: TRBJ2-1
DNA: TGTGCCAGCAGCTTGGGTGCCCTAGCGGGGTACAATGAGCAGTTCTTC
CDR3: CASSLGALAGYNEQFF

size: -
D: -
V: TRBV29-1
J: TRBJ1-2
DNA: TGCAGCGTTCACTGGGCCGGGGAAACGGCGTCAGGAAACTATGGCTACACCTTC
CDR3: CSVHWAGETASGNYGYTF

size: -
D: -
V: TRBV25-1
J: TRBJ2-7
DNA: TGTGCCAGCAGTCAAGGGGCCCACGAGCAGTACTTC
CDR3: CASSQGAHEQYF

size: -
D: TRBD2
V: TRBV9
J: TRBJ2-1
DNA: TGTGCCAGCACCCCAAGAGGGGAAGAACTAGCGGTGTACAATGAGCAGTTCTTC
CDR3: CASTPRGEELAVYNEQFF